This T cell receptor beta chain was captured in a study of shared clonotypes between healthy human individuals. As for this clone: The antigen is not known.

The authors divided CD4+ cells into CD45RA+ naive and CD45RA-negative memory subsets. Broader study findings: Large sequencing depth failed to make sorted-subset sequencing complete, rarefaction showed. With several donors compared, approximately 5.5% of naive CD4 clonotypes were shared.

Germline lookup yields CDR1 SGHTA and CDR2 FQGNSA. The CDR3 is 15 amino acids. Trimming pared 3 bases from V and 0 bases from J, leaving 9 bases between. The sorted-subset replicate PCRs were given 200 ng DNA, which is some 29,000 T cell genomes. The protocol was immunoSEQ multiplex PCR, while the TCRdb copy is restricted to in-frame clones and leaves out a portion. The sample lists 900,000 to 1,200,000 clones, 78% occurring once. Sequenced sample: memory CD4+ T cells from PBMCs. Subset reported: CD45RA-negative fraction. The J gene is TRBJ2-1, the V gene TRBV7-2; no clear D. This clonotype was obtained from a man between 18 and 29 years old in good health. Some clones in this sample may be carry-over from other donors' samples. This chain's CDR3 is CASSFTGSSYNEQFF. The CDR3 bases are TGTGCCAGCAGCTTTACGGGTAGCTCCTACAATGAGCAGTTCTTC.